The 27 T cell receptor beta chains below were found in one sample sequenced in a study of blood T cell repertoires in COVID-19. The protocol was immunoSEQ multiplex PCR, while the TCRdb copy is restricted to in-frame clones and leaves out a portion. Here the sample spans some 260,000 clones, 88% being singletons. Sequenced material: peripheral blood. The receptors here all came from a man aged 80 or over with acute or convalescent COVID-19.

This clone has just a few counts. At the DNA level, this CDR3 is encoded by other sequences in the same sample as well. The V and J genes are TRBV6-5 and TRBJ2-1; 10 bases fit TRBD2. The CDR3 length is 15 residues. Germline-derived CDR1 and CDR2 are MNHEY and SVGAGI. J lost 5 bases, V lost 4 bases, and 5 bases had no gene match. In nucleotides, the CDR3 is TGTGCCAGCAGTTCTTGGACTAGCGGTAACAATGAGCAGTTCTTC. It translates to CASSSWTSGNNEQFF.

The V gene is TRBV7-2, the J gene TRBJ1-1; 8 nucleotides line up with TRBD1. The V gene end was trimmed by 4 bases and the J gene end by 6 bases; junction bases not matched to a gene: 7. CDR3 length: 14 residues. The V gene's germline CDR1 is SGHTA and CDR2 FQGNSA. The CDR3 DNA is TGTGCCAGCAGCTCCAGGGGGCAGGGCCCTGAAGCTTTCTTT. Residues: CASSSRGQGPEAFF.

The V gene is TRBV12-3 or TRBV12-4, the J gene TRBJ1-5; 8 bases agree with TRBD1. V dropped 7 bases and J dropped 7; count of bases not matched to a gene: 6. The CDR3 is made up of 13 amino acids. Here the CDR3 reads CASTRQGRQPQHF. As DNA, the CDR3 is TGTGCCAGCACCCGACAGGGGCGGCAGCCCCAGCATTTT.

The gene calls are TRBV19 and TRBJ2-1, with D unresolved. Trimming removed 3 bases from V and 8 bases from J, with 8 bases in between. This CDR3 is built from 12 residues. Germline CDR1 and CDR2: LNHDA and SQIVND (reference sequence). This chain's CDR3 is CASSIQLDEQFF. Written as DNA, the CDR3 is TGTGCCAGTAGTATTCAGTTGGATGAGCAGTTCTTC.

This chain uses TRBV19 with TRBJ1-3; D ambiguous. Germline V gives CDR1 LNHDA, CDR2 SQIVND (reference sequence). This CDR3 is built from 15 residues. V shed 5 bases and J shed 0 bases, with 11 bases lying between them. The CDR3 loop reads CASSGQVSSGNTIYF. CDR3 in DNA: TGTGCCAGTAGTGGGCAGGTGAGCTCTGGAAACACCATATATTTT.

The DNA of the CDR3 is TGTGCCAGCAGTTTTACAGGGTTGGATCAGCCCCAGCATTTT. It translates to CASSFTGLDQPQHF. This chain links TRBV7-8 with TRBJ1-5; D possibly corresponds to TRBD1 (6 bases). Germline V lookup: CDR1 SGHVS, CDR2 FQNEAQ. The CDR3 runs 14 residues. V lost 6 bases and J 5 bases, leaving 14 bases between the germline ends.

The chain combines TRBV7-9 with TRBJ2-2, with 10 bases that match TRBD1. The CDR3 extends over 14 amino acids. Unmatched junction bases numbered 0, after V lost 8 bases and J lost 0 bases. CDR1 is SEHNR and CDR2 is FQNEAQ in the germline V gene (reference sequence). The CDR3 loop reads CASGTGANTGELFF. The CDR3, as DNA: TGTGCCAGCGGGACAGGGGCGAACACCGGGGAGCTGTTTTTT.

The chain carries TRBV27 and TRBJ1-6, with no clear D. V lost 5 bases and J lost 4, with 9 bases in between. The CDR3 extends over 14 amino acids. Germline CDR1 reads MNHEY; CDR2 reads SMNVEV (reference sequence). The DNA of the CDR3 is TGTGCCAGCAGTCCCCGGGAGTATAATTCACCCCTCCACTTT. Residues: CASSPREYNSPLHF.

V is TRBV6-5 and J is TRBJ2-2; 7 bases line up with TRBD1. Germline CDR1 is MNHEY and CDR2 is SVGAGI. The V segment lost 4 bases and the J segment 4 bases; nucleotides outside the gene matches: 3. The CDR3 extends over 14 amino acids. CDR3 amino acids: CASSSRGPTGELFF. The CDR3 coding sequence is TGTGCCAGCAGTTCGAGGGGGCCCACCGGGGAGCTGTTTTTT.

V is TRBV6-2 or TRBV6-3 and J is TRBJ1-1; D perhaps matches TRBD1 (5 bases). The CDR3 has 15 residues. V was shortened by 2 bases and J by 5 bases, with 15 bases between the two germline ends. Germline CDR1 is MNHEY and CDR2 is SVGEGT. The CDR3 loop reads CASSYGQGYGTEAFF. DNA of the CDR3: TGTGCCAGCAGTTACGGGCAGGGATATGGAACTGAAGCTTTCTTT.

The rearrangement joins TRBV5-1 to TRBJ1-1, with a tentative D call TRBD1 (5 bases). Trimming pared 4 bases from V and 9 bases from J, leaving 13 bases between. CDR1 is SGHRS, CDR2 YFSETQ, per germline. The CDR3 runs to 12 residues. As DNA, the CDR3 is TGCGCCAGCAGCGTTTCAGGGAATAAAGCTTTCTTT. Translation gives CASSVSGNKAFF.

The chain carries TRBV6-5 and TRBJ2-5; TRBD2 might be the D (7 bases). V was shortened by 2 bases and J by 5 bases, with 18 bases between the two germline ends. Germline CDR1 MNHEY, CDR2 SVGAGI. The CDR3 totals 16 residues. CDR3 nucleotides: TGTGCCAGCAGTTACGTCGGGGGGCTCAATGGGGAGACCCAGTACTTC. Encoded protein: CASSYVGGLNGETQYF.

The V call is TRBV7-7, the J call TRBJ2-3, with D possibly matching TRBD1 (6 bases). This CDR3 is 14 amino acids long. Trimming took 5 bases from V and 2 from J, leaving 11 bases between them. The germline V gene encodes CDR1 SSHAT and CDR2 FNYEAQ (reference sequence). As DNA, the CDR3 is TGTGCCAGCAGCCCACAGGGATTCACAGATACGCAGTATTTT. Residues: CASSPQGFTDTQYF.

The count of this clone is one. The chain joins TRBV2 to TRBJ2-2; 10 nucleotides align to TRBD2. There are 16 residues in the CDR3. CDR1 and CDR2 (germline): SNHLY, FYNNEI. V dropped 6 bases and J dropped 4; count of bases not matched to a gene: 8. The CDR3 protein is CASRQSSGSLTGELFF. The CDR3 nucleotides are TGTGCCAGCAGACAATCTAGCGGGAGTCTCACCGGGGAGCTGTTTTTT.

This chain links TRBV24-1 with TRBJ2-3; 7 nucleotides align to TRBD1. CDR3 length: 16 residues. The V segment lost 0 bases and the J segment 0 bases; nucleotides outside the gene matches: 2. From germline, CDR1 is KGHDR and CDR2 SFDVKD. This CDR3 reads CATSDLRQGSTDTQYF. The CDR3 DNA sequence: TGTGCCACCAGTGATTTGAGACAGGGCAGCACAGATACGCAGTATTTT.

The chain couples TRBV4-2 to TRBJ2-5; TRBD1 matches 8 bases. The CDR3 is 16 amino acids. The junction had 9 bases not matched to a gene; V was cut back by 2 bases and J by 4 bases. Per germline, CDR1 LGHNA and CDR2 YNFKEQ. The CDR3: CASSQTPAGGAETQYF. CDR3 in DNA: TGTGCCAGCAGCCAAACTCCAGCAGGGGGCGCAGAGACCCAGTACTTC.

The rearrangement links TRBV7-8 to TRBJ1-1, with D perhaps matching TRBD1 (5 bases). The CDR3 totals 15 residues. CDR1 and CDR2 (germline): SGHVS, FQNEAQ. Trimming left V 5 bases short and J 3 bases short, with 16 bases between. The CDR3 sequence is CASSRAGLGDTEAFF. The CDR3 bases are TGTGCCAGCAGCCGAGCGGGACTGGGGGACACTGAAGCTTTCTTT.

This rearrangement joins TRBV7-2 to TRBJ2-3; 7 bases are shared with TRBD1. The length of the CDR3 is 15 residues. The germline CDR1 and CDR2 sequences are SGHTA and FQGNSA. V gave up 4 bases and J gave up 0 bases; unmatched junction bases: 4. CDR3 in amino acids: CASSSRGQSTDTQYF. The CDR3, as DNA: TGTGCCAGCAGCTCCCGGGGACAGAGCACAGATACGCAGTATTTT.

The chain is built from TRBV19 and TRBJ1-5; D not certain. Germline V gene data show CDR1 as LNHDA and CDR2 as SQIVND (reference sequence). Trimming cost V 7 bases and J 2 bases, with 12 bases left between them. The CDR3 sequence is 14 residues long. CDR3 in DNA: TGTGCCAGTACCAGCGTCAGCGGCAATCAGCCCCAGCATTTT. Translation: CASTSVSGNQPQHF.

The chain employs TRBV6-2 or TRBV6-3 and TRBJ1-2, with 10 bases identical to TRBD1. V gave up 6 bases and J gave up 2 bases; unmatched junction bases: 3. The germline V gene has CDR1 MNHEY and CDR2 SVGEGT. The CDR3 has 14 residues. The CDR3: CASSDRGQNYGYTF. The DNA for the CDR3 is TGTGCCAGCAGCGACAGGGGGCAGAACTATGGCTACACCTTC.

CDR3 DNA: TGTGCCAGCAGTTCCTACGGGACAGGCAGTAGGGAGACCCAGTACTTC. The encoded protein is CASSSYGTGSRETQYF. The rearrangement uses TRBV27 and TRBJ2-5; TRBD1 matches 8 bases. The germline CDR1 and CDR2 sequences are MNHEY and SMNVEV (reference sequence). The CDR3 consists of 16 residues. V shed 4 bases and J 5 bases; nucleotides not matched to a gene: 12.

V and J are TRBV6-5 and TRBJ2-2; possible D gene TRBD2, 6 bases. Germline-derived CDR1 and CDR2 are MNHEY and SVGAGI. V was pared by 8 bases and J by 8 bases, with 18 bases between. This CDR3 contains 14 residues. CDR3 DNA: TGTGCCAGCCTCCGGGACCCCGGGGGAGGGGAGCTGTTTTTT. Residues: CASLRDPGGGELFF.

The chain recombines TRBV6-5 with TRBJ2-2; D might be TRBD2 (6 bases). Germline V gene sequence: CDR1 MNHEY, CDR2 SVGAGI. V lost 7 bases and J lost 4, with 10 bases in between. The CDR3 length is 13 residues. The CDR3 spells CASIQGGTGELFF. The CDR3 DNA follows: TGTGCCAGCATCCAGGGAGGCACCGGGGAGCTGTTTTTT.

The chain uses TRBV7-3 and TRBJ2-1; 7 nucleotides align to TRBD2. From germline, CDR1 is SGHTA and CDR2 FQGTGA. Trimming removed 0 bases from V and 9 bases from J; junction bases left unmatched: 14. This CDR3 spans 17 amino acids. The CDR3 region is CASSLTRGGRSGGEQFF. The CDR3 coding sequence is TGTGCCAGCAGCTTAACACGTGGCGGGAGATCTGGGGGTGAGCAGTTCTTC. Using reference TRBV7-3 and TRBJ2-1 for the parts outside the CDR3, the full variable domain is GAGVSQTPSNKVTEKGKYVELRCDPISGHTALYWYRQSLGQGPEFLIYFQGTGAADDSGLPNDRFFAVRPEGSVSTLKIQRTERGDSAVYLCASSLTRGGRSGGEQFFGPGTRLTVL.

This chain's CDR3 is CASTDGLAGGQNEQFF. Here the CDR3 DNA reads TGTGCCAGTACCGACGGGTTAGCGGGAGGGCAGAATGAGCAGTTCTTC. This chain links TRBV19 with TRBJ2-1; 11 bases are shared with TRBD2. The CDR3 runs to 16 residues. J was trimmed by 7 bases and V by 7 bases; bases with no gene match: 12. In germline, CDR1 is LNHDA, CDR2 SQIVND (reference sequence).

This clone was detected a few times. The chain uses TRBV6-2 or TRBV6-3 and TRBJ1-5; 8 nucleotides match TRBD1. The germline V gene has CDR1 MNHEY and CDR2 SVGEGT. CDR3 length equals 17 residues. The junction had 10 bases not matched to a gene; V was cut back by 4 bases and J by 2 bases. CDR3 loop: CASSSVPGGRGNQPQHF. In nucleotides, the CDR3 is TGTGCCAGCAGTTCCGTCCCAGGGGGCAGAGGCAATCAGCCCCAGCATTTT.

The V call is TRBV5-1, the J call TRBJ2-7; D is possibly TRBD2 (5 bases). The germline V and J ends were trimmed by 3 bases and 7 bases, with 17 bases remaining between them. The CDR3 sequence is 14 residues long. Per germline, CDR1 SGHRS and CDR2 YFSETQ. The CDR3 bases are TGCGCCAGCAGCTCATCGGGCGGTCGGGGAGAGCAGTACTTC. This codes for CASSSSGGRGEQYF.